This TCR beta chain was sequenced in a study of identical twins. Study-level results: Modelling approaches yielded underestimates of out-of-frame TCR alpha sharing between monozygotic twins. The study found excess low generation probability among twin-shared out-of-frame alpha sequences. Within cord blood, abundant beta clonotypes carried fewer insertions, but memory repertoires showed no such trend. Researchers caution that invariant MAIT and iNKT cells could partly confound zero-insertion analyses.

This clonotype has a count of ten or more. What it binds is not known. The CDR3 has 14 residues. Per the germline V gene, CDR1 is MNHNS and CDR2 is SASEGT. J lost 8 bases, V lost 7 bases, and 13 bases had no gene match. TCRdb re-called the 5' RACE reads through MiXCR, storing one row per CDR3 protein. Of around 300,000 distinct CDR3 sequences listed, roughly 8.6% were seen once; the top ten hold around 2.1%. The sample was also linked to a second study, of yellow fever vaccine responses in identical twins.

This chain joins TRBV6-1 and TRBJ1-2; TRBD1 agrees at 7 bases. The clonotype comes from a young woman in good health. The sample consisted of memory (CD45RO+) T cells sorted from blood. CDR3 region: CASTRQGQVKGYTF. The CDR3 bases are TGTGCCAGCACCCGACAGGGACAAGTAAAGGGCTACACCTTC.